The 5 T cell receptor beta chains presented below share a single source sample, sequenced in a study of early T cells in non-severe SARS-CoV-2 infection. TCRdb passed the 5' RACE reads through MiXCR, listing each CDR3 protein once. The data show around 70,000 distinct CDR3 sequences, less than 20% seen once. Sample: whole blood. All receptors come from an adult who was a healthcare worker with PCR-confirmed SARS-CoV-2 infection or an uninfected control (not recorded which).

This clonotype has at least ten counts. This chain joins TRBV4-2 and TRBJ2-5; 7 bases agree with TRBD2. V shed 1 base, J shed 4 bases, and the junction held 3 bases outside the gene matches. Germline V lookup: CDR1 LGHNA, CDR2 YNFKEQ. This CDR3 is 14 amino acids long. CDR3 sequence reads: CASSQGRGRETQYF. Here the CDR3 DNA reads TGTGCCAGCAGCCAAGGGCGGGGGAGAGAGACCCAGTACTTC.

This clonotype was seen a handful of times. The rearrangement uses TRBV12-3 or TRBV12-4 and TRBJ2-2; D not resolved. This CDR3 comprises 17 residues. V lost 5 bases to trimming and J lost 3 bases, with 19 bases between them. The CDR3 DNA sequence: TGTGCCAGCAGTCACGTGGCCCAACTAACGGACACCGGGGAGCTGTTTTTT. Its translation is CASSHVAQLTDTGELFF.

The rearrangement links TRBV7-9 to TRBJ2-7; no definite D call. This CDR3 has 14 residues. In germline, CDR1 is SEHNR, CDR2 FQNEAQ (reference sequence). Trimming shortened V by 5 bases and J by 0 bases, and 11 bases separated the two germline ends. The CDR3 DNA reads TGTGCCAGCAGCCCCCTCACACGCTCCTACGAGCAGTACTTC. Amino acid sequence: CASSPLTRSYEQYF.

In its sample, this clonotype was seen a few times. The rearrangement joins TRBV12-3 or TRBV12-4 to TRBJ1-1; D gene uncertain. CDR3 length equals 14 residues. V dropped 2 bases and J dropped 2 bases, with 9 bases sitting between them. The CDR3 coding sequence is TGTGCCAGCAGTTTATTCGGGGATAACACTGAAGCTTTCTTT. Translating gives CASSLFGDNTEAFF.

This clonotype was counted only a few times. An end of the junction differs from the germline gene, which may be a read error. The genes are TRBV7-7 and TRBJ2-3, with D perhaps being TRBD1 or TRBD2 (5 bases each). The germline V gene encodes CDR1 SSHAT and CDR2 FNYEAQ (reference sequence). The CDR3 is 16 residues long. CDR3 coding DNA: TGTGCTAGCAGCTTGGGGGTAAGAGGGGCCACAGATACGCAGTATTTT. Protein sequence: CASSLGVRGATDTQYF.